This T cell receptor (beta chain) appears in the sequencing data of a study of blood T cell repertoires in COVID-19. The CDR3 runs to 13 residues. From germline, CDR1 is SGHRS and CDR2 YFSETQ. Trimming removed 1 base from V and 5 bases from J, with 9 bases in between. The protocol was immunoSEQ multiplex PCR, while the TCRdb copy is restricted to in-frame clones and leaves out a portion. The sample contains 650,000 to 800,000 clones, over 80% of which appear only once. The chain combines TRBV5-1 with TRBJ1-1; D uncertain. The source material was peripheral blood. The clonotype was recovered from a woman aged 18-29 years with acute or convalescent COVID-19. The CDR3 loop is CASSLYEETEAFF. The CDR3 coding sequence is TGCGCCAGCAGCTTGTATGAGGAGACTGAAGCTTTCTTT.